This note documents a single T cell receptor (beta chain) sequence. The antigen is undetermined. Patients had received no treatment of any kind before thyroid surgery. This CDR3 is 16 amino acids long. CDR1 and CDR2 (germline): SGHTA, FQGTGA. J was trimmed by 1 base and V by 0 bases; bases with no gene match: 3. The data are from a study of metastatic and nonmetastatic thyroid tumors. At the level of the study: A comparison of repertoires was made across blood and tumor or nodule tissue from malignant and benign thyroid patients. Study-wide points: In blood and tumor, TCR beta diversity was reportedly significantly higher in malignant thyroid tumors than in benign nodules.

TCRdb redid the clone calls on the PCR reads using MiXCR. The profile covers roughly 15,000 clones, with approximately 30% appearing a single time and around 12% taken by the ten largest. Sequencing input: tumor tissue. The TCR originated in a male donor with papillary thyroid cancer or a benign thyroid nodule (not recorded which). Some clones in this sample may be carry-over from other donors' samples. The V call is TRBV7-3, the J call TRBJ2-3, with 8 bases matching TRBD2. CDR3 DNA sequence: TGTGCCAGCAGCTTAACTCCAGCGGGGGGCACAGATACGCAGTATTTT. Protein product: CASSLTPAGGTDTQYF.